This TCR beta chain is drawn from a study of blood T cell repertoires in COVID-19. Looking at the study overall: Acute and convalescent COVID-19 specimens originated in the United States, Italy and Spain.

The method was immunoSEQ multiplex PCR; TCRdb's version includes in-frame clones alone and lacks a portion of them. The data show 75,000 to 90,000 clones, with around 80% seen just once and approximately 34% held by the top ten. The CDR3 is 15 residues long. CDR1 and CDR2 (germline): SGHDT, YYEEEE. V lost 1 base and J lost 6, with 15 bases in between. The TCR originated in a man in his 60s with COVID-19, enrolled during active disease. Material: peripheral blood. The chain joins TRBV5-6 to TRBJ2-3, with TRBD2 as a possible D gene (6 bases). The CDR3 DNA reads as TGTGCCAGCAGCTTGAAGCGGGTGGGAGATGATACGCAGTATTTT. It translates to CASSLKRVGDDTQYF.